This TCR beta chain was retrieved from a study of beta chain features in type 1 diabetes. The study reverse transcribed the entire isolated RNA, so it sequenced expressed TCRB transcripts. TCRdb keeps only in-frame clones here, not all; method: immunoSEQ multiplex PCR. The table includes some 350,000 clones, 13% detected once. The study, taken as a whole, reports: Relative to healthy donors, patients appeared to have naive, central memory and Treg TCRB repertoires that were more similar. Type 1 diabetes patients had moderately but significantly shorter TCRB CDR3s in all four CD4+ subsets.

Isolation of CD4+ naive, central memory, regulatory and stem cell-like memory cells was achieved by sorting via CD45RO/CCR7/CD25/CD127/CD95/CD27. Over 95% purity was reached by all sorted populations. This clone was observed a few times. Its antigen remains unidentified. The junction had 11 bases not matched to a gene; V was cut back by 5 bases and J by 9 bases. The CDR3 length is 14 residues. Germline V gene sequence: CDR1 SGHTA, CDR2 FQGTGA. Sequenced: naive CD4+ T cells from blood. The chain links TRBV7-3 to TRBJ2-3, with 7 bases that match TRBD2. This receptor was obtained from a woman between 18 and 29 years old with type 1 diabetes. The CDR3, as DNA: TGTGCCAGCAGCCCAGGCGGGAGTTTGGGCACGCAGTATTTT. It encodes CASSPGGSLGTQYF.